Listed below are T cell receptor beta chains from one sample, sequenced in a study of shared clonotypes between healthy human individuals. The method was immunoSEQ multiplex PCR; TCRdb's version includes in-frame clones alone and lacks a portion of them. Of some 1.5 million clones listed, around 98% were seen once; the top ten hold roughly 0.45%. Specimen: naive CD4+ T cells sorted from blood. These TCRs come from a man younger than 45 in good health. Each CDR3 is given with its conserved first and last residue. D genes are given only for firm matches. Expanded clones are given a class, and other clones once, few, many or no size at all.

CDR3 DNA	CDR3 protein	J gene	D gene	CDR3 length	clone size	V gene
TGCGCCAGCAGCTTTTCACCCAGCGGTGATTACAATGAGCAGTTCTTC	CASSFSPSGDYNEQFF	TRBJ2-1	-	16	-	TRBV5-1
TGTGCCAGCACCTTTAATTTAAGGGGGGCCCTAGAGACCCAGTACTTC	CASTFNLRGALETQYF	TRBJ2-5	-	16	-	TRBV5-6
TGTGCCAGCAGCCCACGAGGCGGGACGAACTCCTACGAGCAGTACTTC	CASSPRGGTNSYEQYF	TRBJ2-7	-	16	-	TRBV7-2
TGCGCCAGCAGCCTGCTTCTAGTAAATACCGGGGAGCTGTTTTTT	CASSLLLVNTGELFF	TRBJ2-2	-	15	-	TRBV4-1
TGCGCCAGCAGCGATAGCGGTATCCTCTCCTACGAGCAGTACTTC	CASSDSGILSYEQYF	TRBJ2-7	-	15	-	TRBV5-1
TGTGCCAGCAGCTCATCCGGGACAGCAACTAATGAAAAACTGTTTTTT	CASSSSGTATNEKLFF	TRBJ1-4	TRBD1	16	-	TRBV7-2
TGTGCCAGTCAACGGACAGGGCTCGGGGCCAACGTCCTGACTTTC	CASQRTGLGANVLTF	TRBJ2-6	TRBD1	15	-	TRBV19
TGTGCCAGCAGCATTCGGGGGTGGGAAAAACTGTTTTTT	CASSIRGWEKLFF	TRBJ1-4	-	13	-	TRBV28
TGTGCCAGCTCACCCTCCTTTACAGGGTTGGTACAGCCCCAGCATTTT	CASSPSFTGLVQPQHF	TRBJ1-5	-	16	once	TRBV18
TGTGCCAGCAGCTTAGCCTCCTTCTCTGGAAACACCATATATTTT	CASSLASFSGNTIYF	TRBJ1-3	-	15	-	TRBV7-9
TGCAGCGTTGAAAGGGGGGGAAACACTGAAGCTTTCTTT	CSVERGGNTEAFF	TRBJ1-1	-	13	-	TRBV29-1
TGTGCCAGCAGCCAAGTCCGAGGGGGAGTGGGTGAGCAGTTCTTC	CASSQVRGGVGEQFF	TRBJ2-1	-	15	-	TRBV14
TGTGCCAGCAGCTTAAGGACAGGGGTAGAGAATGAGCAGTTCTTC	CASSLRTGVENEQFF	TRBJ2-1	TRBD1	15	-	TRBV7-9
TGTGCCAGCAGCTCTACTAGCGGGACCTACAATGAGCAGTTCTTC	CASSSTSGTYNEQFF	TRBJ2-1	TRBD2	15	-	TRBV7-2
TGTGCCAGCAGTGTAGGTATTGGCTACACCTTC	CASSVGIGYTF	TRBJ1-2	-	11	-	TRBV2
TGTGCCAGCAGTTATGTTAGCTCCTACAATGAGCAGTTCTTC	CASSYVSSYNEQFF	TRBJ2-1	-	14	-	TRBV6-5
TGTGCCAGCAGTTACGGGGTCGGGAGGGCCCACGAGCAGTACTTC	CASSYGVGRAHEQYF	TRBJ2-7	TRBD2	15	-	TRBV6-6
TGTGCCAGCAGCCGAGGGGAGGGGCAAATGAACACTGAAGCTTTCTTT	CASSRGEGQMNTEAFF	TRBJ1-1	-	16	once	TRBV9
TGCGCCAGCAGTGTACAGGGGGTAAACACTGAAGCTTTCTTT	CASSVQGVNTEAFF	TRBJ1-1	TRBD1	14	-	TRBV10-2
TGTGCCAGCAGCTCAGGGGCAGGGAGTTCGGCTTTCTTT	CASSSGAGSSAFF	TRBJ1-1	-	13	-	TRBV7-9
TGTGCCAGCAGTTACTTGCGCGAGCAGTACTTC	CASSYLREQYF	TRBJ2-7	-	11	-	TRBV6-5
TGTGCCAGCAGCCTATTCGCACCGAACACTGAAGCTTTCTTT	CASSLFAPNTEAFF	TRBJ1-1	-	14	once	TRBV28
TGTGCCAGTAGTATCTCCAGGGCGGATGGTCAGCCCCAGCATTTT	CASSISRADGQPQHF	TRBJ1-5	-	15	-	TRBV19
TGTGCCAGCAGATCTGGACGGAACACTGAAGCTTTCTTT	CASRSGRNTEAFF	TRBJ1-1	-	13	-	TRBV25-1
TGTGCCAGCAGCTTAGCGCATAGGGCCTACGAGCAGTACTTC	CASSLAHRAYEQYF	TRBJ2-7	-	14	-	TRBV7-8
TGTGCCAGCAGCACCGGACGGCCCAATCAGCCCCAGCATTTT	CASSTGRPNQPQHF	TRBJ1-5	-	14	once	TRBV5-6
TGTGCCAGCAGTGACGGGGGGACAGGGGAAGAGACCCAGTACTTC	CASSDGGTGEETQYF	TRBJ2-5	TRBD1	15	-	TRBV25-1
TGTGCCAGCACGGAGCAGGGGGCGGCCAGATTAGACGAGCAGTACTTC	CASTEQGAARLDEQYF	TRBJ2-7	TRBD1	16	-	TRBV7-2
TGTGCCAGCTCAAGGGACGGCTGGGGGCAGAACACTGAAGCTTTCTTT	CASSRDGWGQNTEAFF	TRBJ1-1	-	16	once	TRBV18
TGTGCCAGCTCTACCTTAGGGAGACCAAGCACAGATACGCAGTATTTT	CASSTLGRPSTDTQYF	TRBJ2-3	-	16	-	TRBV18
TGTGCCAGCTCACCACTTGGGACTAGCCACACCGGGGAGCTGTTTTTT	CASSPLGTSHTGELFF	TRBJ2-2	TRBD2	16	-	TRBV18
TGTGCCAGCAGTTGGGCTGGATCTGGAAACACCATATATTTT	CASSWAGSGNTIYF	TRBJ1-3	-	14	-	TRBV6-5
TGTGCCAGCAGTGTGCCCTACGAGCAGTACTTC	CASSVPYEQYF	TRBJ2-7	-	11	-	TRBV6-1
TGTGCCAGCTCACCTAGGGATAGGGTTGATCAGCCCCAGCATTTT	CASSPRDRVDQPQHF	TRBJ1-5	-	15	-	TRBV18
TGTGCCAGCAGTGATCCCTCCCCGCCTAACGAGCAGTACTTC	CASSDPSPPNEQYF	TRBJ2-7	-	14	-	TRBV6-1
TGTGCCAGCTCACCACCGACGGGACGGACGGACAATGAGCAGTTCTTC	CASSPPTGRTDNEQFF	TRBJ2-1	-	16	-	TRBV18
TGTGCCAGTAGTCTGTGGACAGGGGGCATGAACACTGAAGCTTTCTTT	CASSLWTGGMNTEAFF	TRBJ1-1	TRBD1	16	once	TRBV19
TGTGCCAGCAGCACGAACAGGGCCGGCACAGATACGCAGTATTTT	CASSTNRAGTDTQYF	TRBJ2-3	-	15	-	TRBV13
TGTGCCAGCAGCTCATCGGGGACCTTAGGGACCCAGTACTTC	CASSSSGTLGTQYF	TRBJ2-5	-	14	-	TRBV5-6
TGTGCCAGCAAGAGGGAGCCTGGGGCCAACGTCCTGACTTTC	CASKREPGANVLTF	TRBJ2-6	-	14	-	TRBV27
TGTGCCAGCAGGTCTAGCGGGAGGGTTTACGAGCAGTACTTC	CASRSSGRVYEQYF	TRBJ2-7	TRBD2	14	-	TRBV28
TGCAGCGTTGGCAGGTCATCCTACAATGAGCAGTTCTTC	CSVGRSSYNEQFF	TRBJ2-1	-	13	-	TRBV29-1